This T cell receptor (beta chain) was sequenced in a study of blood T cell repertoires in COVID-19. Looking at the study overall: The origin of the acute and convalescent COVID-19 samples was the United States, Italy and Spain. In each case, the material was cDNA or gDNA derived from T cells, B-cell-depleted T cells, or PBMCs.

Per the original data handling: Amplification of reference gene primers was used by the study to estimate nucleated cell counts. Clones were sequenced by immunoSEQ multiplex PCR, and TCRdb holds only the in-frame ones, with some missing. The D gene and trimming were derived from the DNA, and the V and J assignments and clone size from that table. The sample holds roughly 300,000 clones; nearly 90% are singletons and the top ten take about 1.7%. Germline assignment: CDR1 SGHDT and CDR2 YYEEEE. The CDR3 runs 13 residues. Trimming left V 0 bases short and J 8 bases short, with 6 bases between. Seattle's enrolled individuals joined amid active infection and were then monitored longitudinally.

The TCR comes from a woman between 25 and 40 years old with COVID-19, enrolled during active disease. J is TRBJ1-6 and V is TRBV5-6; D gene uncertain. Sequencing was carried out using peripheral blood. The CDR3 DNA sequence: TGTGCCAGCAGCTTGGTCCGGGATTCACCCCTCCACTTT. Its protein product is CASSLVRDSPLHF.